The 32 T cell receptor beta chains below come from one sample, sequenced in a study of cytomegalovirus exposure and HLA in healthy donors. Researchers ran the PCR with 60 Vbeta and 13 Jbeta primers. Profiled with immunoSEQ multiplex PCR; TCRdb holds only in-frame clones, not every one. The repertoire has approximately 140,000 clones, more than 75% of them found once; the top ten carry 1.8%. Sample: PBMCs. Receptors were obtained from a man aged 35 to 55 in good health and CMV-seronegative.

This chain links TRBV18 with TRBJ2-1, with TRBD1 as a possible D gene (6 bases). The CDR3 length is 15 residues. The germline gives CDR1 KGHSH, CDR2 LQKENI. The V end lost 0 bases, the J end lost 6 bases, and 12 bases lay between the germline ends. Here the CDR3 DNA reads TGTGCCAGCTCACCACCGGTACAGGGCCGCAATGAGCAGTTCTTC. Amino acid sequence: CASSPPVQGRNEQFF.

The rearrangement uses TRBV4-2 and TRBJ2-7; D is unresolved. CDR3 length equals 17 residues. Germline CDR1 and CDR2: LGHNA and YNFKEQ. V shed 3 bases and J shed 3 bases, with 21 bases lying between them. DNA for the CDR3: TGTGCCAGCAGCCAGCGCCCCGGGTCCCCTTCCGGCTACGAGCAGTACTTC. This encodes CASSQRPGSPSGYEQYF.

The chain carries TRBV28 and TRBJ2-7; 9 nucleotides agree with TRBD2. Trimming at V came to 8 bases and at J to 9 bases, leaving 14 bases not matched to a gene. Germline V lookup: CDR1 MDHEN, CDR2 SYDVKM. This CDR3 spans 14 amino acids. This chain's CDR3 is CASDSTSGPRGQYF. The DNA for the CDR3 is TGTGCCAGCGATTCGACTAGCGGCCCCCGGGGGCAGTACTTC.

This sequence joins TRBV28 and TRBJ2-7; 10 bases are a match to TRBD1. After removal of 4 bases from V and 6 bases from J, the junction contained 9 bases not matched to a gene. Germline V CDR1 and CDR2: MDHEN, SYDVKM. The CDR3 covers 15 residues. Here the CDR3 reads CASSSFGTGVGEQYF. The CDR3 nucleotides are TGTGCCAGCAGTTCTTTCGGGACAGGGGTGGGCGAGCAGTACTTC.

CDR3 in amino acids: CASSTSGGSPQETQYF. The CDR3 region has the DNA TGTGCCAGTAGTACGTCAGGGGGGTCGCCCCAAGAGACCCAGTACTTC. The rearrangement links TRBV19 to TRBJ2-5; D is possibly TRBD1 (7 bases). Germline CDR1 LNHDA, CDR2 SQIVND (reference sequence). The CDR3 consists of 16 residues. Trimming took 4 bases from V and 1 from J, leaving 16 bases between them. The full variable domain, its missing parts supplied by reference TRBV19 and TRBJ2-5, is DGGITQSPKYLFRKEGQNVTLSCEQNLNHDAMYWYRQDPGQGLRLIYYSQIVNDFQKGDIAEGYSVSREKKESFPLTVTSAQKNPTAFYLCASSTSGGSPQETQYFGPGTRLLVL.

In this sample, this clone turned up once. The chain couples TRBV11-2 to TRBJ2-5; D not resolved. The DNA end is a closer match to TRBJ2-7, so the J assignment may be wrong. This CDR3 is 15 amino acids long. The germline CDR1 and CDR2 sequences are SGHAT and FQNNGV. CDR3 protein: CASSLLGSFVYEQYF. CDR3 in DNA: TGTGCCAGCAGCTTATTGGGCAGTTTTGTCTACGAGCAGTACTTC.

The V call is TRBV11-2, the J call TRBJ2-5; D might be TRBD1 (6 bases). V shed 1 base and J shed 2 bases, with 11 bases lying between them. The V gene's germline CDR1 is SGHAT and CDR2 FQNNGV. The CDR3 spans 15 residues. This CDR3 reads CASSLVPTGQETQYF. The CDR3 coding sequence is TGTGCCAGCAGCTTAGTCCCGACAGGACAAGAGACCCAGTACTTC.

This rearrangement joins TRBV27 to TRBJ2-3, with 12 bases that match TRBD2. Per the germline V gene, CDR1 is MNHEY and CDR2 is SMNVEV (reference sequence). This CDR3 comprises 16 residues. With V trimmed by 5 bases and J by 2 bases, 5 bases remained unmatched. Written as DNA, the CDR3 is TGTGCCAGCAGTGCCTGGACTAGCGGGGTCACAGATACGCAGTATTTT. Its translation: CASSAWTSGVTDTQYF.

This clone was recorded only once. This chain links TRBV4-3 with TRBJ2-1; the match to TRBD1 covers 8 bases. CDR1 is LGHNA, CDR2 YSLEER, per germline. The ends lost 1 base at V and 4 bases at J; junction bases unmatched: 9. The CDR3 length is 17 residues. The CDR3 loop reads CASSQVPGGIWYNEQFF. The DNA for the CDR3 is TGCGCCAGCAGCCAAGTACCAGGGGGCATCTGGTACAATGAGCAGTTCTTC.

V gene TRBV19 combines with J gene TRBJ2-1, with 8 bases matching TRBD1. The germline V gene has CDR1 LNHDA and CDR2 SQIVND (reference sequence). Trimming took 3 bases from V and 6 from J; bases not matched to a gene: 7. The CDR3 consists of 15 residues. The CDR3, as DNA: TGTGCCAGTAGTATGGGCAGGGGGCTGGTCAATGAGCAGTTCTTC. Its translation is CASSMGRGLVNEQFF.

V and J are TRBV29-1 and TRBJ2-1; tentatively, D is TRBD2 (6 bases). The CDR3 runs to 16 residues. V was pared by 4 bases and J by 0 bases, with 16 bases between. CDR1 is SQVTM, CDR2 ANQGSEA, per germline. CDR3 nucleotides: TGCAGCGTTGGTAGGGACTCGTGGGGCTCCTACAATGAGCAGTTCTTC. Residues: CSVGRDSWGSYNEQFF.

The chain employs TRBV5-1 and TRBJ2-1; D is perhaps TRBD1 (6 bases). Deletions cut 4 bases from V and 6 bases from J, with 11 bases between. Germline lookup yields CDR1 SGHRS and CDR2 YFSETQ. The CDR3 extends over 13 amino acids. The CDR3 sequence is CASSETGPNEQFF. In DNA, the CDR3 is TGCGCCAGCAGCGAGACAGGCCCCAATGAGCAGTTCTTC. The variable domain in full, with the rest retrieved from reference TRBV5-1 and TRBJ2-1, is KAGVTQTPRYLIKTRGQQVTLSCSPISGHRSVSWYQQTPGQGLQFLFEYFSETQRNKGNFPGRFSGRQFSNSRSEMNVSTLELGDSALYLCASSETGPNEQFFGPGTRLTVL.

This clone was counted only a few times. Distinct nucleotide sequences in the sample also encode this CDR3. The rearrangement links TRBV4-1 to TRBJ2-7; 11 nucleotides agree with TRBD2. Germline trimming cut 4 bases from V and 0 bases from J; bases unmatched to any gene: 5. Per the germline V gene, CDR1 is MGHRA and CDR2 is YSYEKL. This CDR3 region has 16 residues. This chain's CDR3 is CASSPGTSGPSYEQYF. The CDR3 nucleotides are TGCGCCAGCAGCCCAGGGACTAGCGGTCCCTCCTACGAGCAGTACTTC.

The chain combines TRBV5-1 with TRBJ2-7, with a possible D match to TRBD2 (6 bases). V lost 3 bases to trimming and J lost 1 base, with 17 bases between them. The CDR3 covers 16 residues. The germline gives CDR1 SGHRS, CDR2 YFSETQ. DNA for the CDR3: TGCGCCAGCAGCTGGGGGTCGCGGGACCCTTCCTACGAGCAGTACTTC. Protein sequence: CASSWGSRDPSYEQYF. Complete variable domain (other parts from reference TRBV5-1 and TRBJ2-7): KAGVTQTPRYLIKTRGQQVTLSCSPISGHRSVSWYQQTPGQGLQFLFEYFSETQRNKGNFPGRFSGRQFSNSRSEMNVSTLELGDSALYLCASSWGSRDPSYEQYFGPGTRLTVT.

The chain couples TRBV7-2 to TRBJ2-5; the match to TRBD1 covers 7 bases. The better agreement between TRBJ2-7 and the DNA end casts doubt on the J call. The germline CDR1 and CDR2 sequences are SGHTA and FQGNSA. The CDR3 sequence is 12 residues long. CDR3 bases: TGTGCCAGCAGCACACAGGGGTACGAGCAGTACTTC. It yields the protein CASSTQGYEQYF.

The chain combines TRBV28 with TRBJ2-1; the D gene is possibly TRBD2 (5 bases). The V gene lost 7 bases and the J gene lost 7 bases, with 17 bases spanning the gap. The CDR3 is made up of 14 amino acids. CDR1 MDHEN and CDR2 SYDVKM come from the germline V gene. The CDR3 DNA reads as TGTGCCAGCACCCGATCAGGCGGGTCGAATGAGCAGTTCTTC. Encoded protein: CASTRSGGSNEQFF.

Points on this clone: At one end, the junction sequence differs from germline, possibly due to a read error. Other DNA sequences of this sample code for an identical CDR3. The rearrangement links TRBV4-1 to TRBJ1-2, with TRBD1 as a possible D gene (6 bases). Per the germline V gene, CDR1 is MGHRA and CDR2 is YSYEKL. CDR3 length: 14 residues. The CDR3 nucleotides read TGCGCCAGCAGTCAAGAGTTTTCTACGCAGGGGCACACCTTC. Amino acids: CASSQEFSTQGHTF.

The chain recombines TRBV27 with TRBJ2-1; 11 bases match TRBD2. CDR1 is MNHEY, CDR2 SMNVEV, per germline (reference sequence). With V trimmed by 6 bases and J by 4 bases, 5 bases remained unmatched. This CDR3 has 15 residues. DNA for the CDR3: TGTGCCAGCAGCCCCGGGACTAGCGGATACAATGAGCAGTTCTTC. This translates into CASSPGTSGYNEQFF.

V is TRBV11-2 and J is TRBJ2-7, with TRBD2 matching 11 bases. The V segment lost 8 bases and the J segment 2 bases; nucleotides outside the gene matches: 5. The V gene's germline CDR1 is SGHAT and CDR2 FQNNGV. This CDR3 is built from 14 residues. For the CDR3, the DNA is TGTGCCAGCGCGTCTAGCGGGGGGACCTACGAGCAGTACTTC. It codes for CASASSGGTYEQYF. Supplemented by reference TRBV11-2 and TRBJ2-7, the full variable domain reads EAGVAQSPRYKIIEKRQSVAFWCNPISGHATLYWYQQILGQGPKLLIQFQNNGVVDDSQLPKDRFSAERLKGVDSTLKIQPAKLEDSAVYLCASASSGGTYEQYFGPGTRLTVT.

This rearrangement joins TRBV6-1 to TRBJ2-3; TRBD2 matches 8 bases. Losses at the gene ends were 8 bases for V and 2 bases for J; bases not matched to a gene: 9. The CDR3 spans 15 residues. Germline V CDR1 and CDR2: MNHNS, SASEGT. Here the CDR3 reads CASPRTSGNTDTQYF. The CDR3 DNA follows: TGTGCCAGCCCCAGAACTAGCGGTAACACAGATACGCAGTATTTT.

This clone was counted a single time. J is TRBJ2-1 and V is TRBV23-1; the match to TRBD2 covers 13 bases. TRBV23-1 is flagged as an ORF with uncertain function. This CDR3 contains 18 residues. V lost 6 bases to trimming and J lost 3 bases; unmatched junction nucleotides: 11. In nucleotides, the CDR3 is TGCGCCAGCAGAGGACTAGCGGGAGCCCGACCTGACTACAATGAGCAGTTCTTC. It translates to CASRGLAGARPDYNEQFF.

V and J are TRBV7-7 and TRBJ2-7; possibly TRBD2 for D (6 bases). V lost 5 bases to trimming and J lost 4 bases, with 18 bases between them. This CDR3 comprises 15 residues. The germline CDR1 and CDR2 sequences are SSHAT and FNYEAQ (reference sequence). The CDR3 DNA reads TGTGCCAGCAGCCCCGTGGCGGGCGGGACTTACGAGCAGTACTTC. It translates to CASSPVAGGTYEQYF.

J is TRBJ2-1 and V is TRBV27, with TRBD1 as a possible D gene (6 bases). CDR3 length: 15 amino acids. In germline, CDR1 is MNHEY, CDR2 SMNVEV (reference sequence). The V end lost 4 bases, the J end lost 4 bases, and 14 bases lay between the germline ends. The CDR3 spells CASSSTGSIYNEQFF. The CDR3 DNA sequence: TGTGCCAGCAGTTCTACAGGGTCTATATACAATGAGCAGTTCTTC.

This rearrangement joins TRBV7-9 to TRBJ2-1; the D gene is possibly TRBD2 (6 bases). The CDR3 has 16 amino acids. Per the germline V gene, CDR1 is SEHNR and CDR2 is FQNEAQ (reference sequence). The ends were cut back, 3 bases at V and 0 bases at J, with 12 bases in the middle. CDR3 nucleotide sequence: TGTGCCAGCAGCTTGTGGCGGGGCAGCTCCTACAATGAGCAGTTCTTC. This sequence encodes CASSLWRGSSYNEQFF.

V gene TRBV7-9 combines with J gene TRBJ2-3; a possible D gene is TRBD2 (5 bases). The V end was cut by 2 bases, the J end by 0 bases, with 12 bases between. CDR3 length equals 16 residues. CDR1 is SEHNR, CDR2 FQNEAQ, per germline (reference sequence). This CDR3 reads CASSLRTFLSTDTQYF. CDR3 nucleotide sequence: TGTGCCAGCAGCTTAAGGACTTTCTTAAGCACAGATACGCAGTATTTT. Based on the CDR3 plus reference TRBV7-9 and TRBJ2-3, the full variable domain is DTGVSQNPRHKITKRGQNVTFRCDPISEHNRLYWYRQTLGQGPEFLTYFQNEAQLEKSRLLSDRFSAERPKGSFSTLEIQRTEQGDSAMYLCASSLRTFLSTDTQYFGPGTRLTVL.

J is TRBJ1-1 and V is TRBV5-1; 9 bases are shared with TRBD1. Unmatched junction bases numbered 7, after V lost 0 bases and J lost 1 base. CDR1 and CDR2 from the germline V gene are SGHRS and YFSETQ. CDR3 length equals 17 residues. CDR3 DNA sequence: TGCGCCAGCAGCTTGGCCGACAGGGGGGAAAAGAACACTGAAGCTTTCTTT. Protein product: CASSLADRGEKNTEAFF.

CDR3 region: CASTLYGTGQETQYF. For the CDR3, the DNA is TGTGCCAGCACGCTATATGGGACAGGCCAAGAGACCCAGTACTTC. The chain carries TRBV7-8 and TRBJ2-7, with TRBD1 matching 8 bases. The J call is uncertain, as TRBJ2-5 better fits the DNA end. The CDR3 sequence is 15 residues long. Germline V gives CDR1 SGHVS, CDR2 FQNEAQ.

This clone was recorded a few times. CDR3 coding DNA: TGTGCCAGCAGTTTGCGGGACAGACGATTTAATTCACCCCTCCACTTT. Protein sequence: CASSLRDRRFNSPLHF. This chain joins TRBV28 and TRBJ1-6, with 7 bases lining up with TRBD1. After removal of 3 bases from V and 6 bases from J, the junction contained 8 bases not matched to a gene. Looked up from germline, CDR1 is MDHEN and CDR2 is SYDVKM. CDR3 length: 16 amino acids.

The genes are TRBV18 and TRBJ2-3; no clear D gene. This CDR3 is 17 amino acids long. With 3 bases removed from V and 6 bases from J, the gap between germline ends came to 22 bases. Germline V gene lookup returns CDR1 KGHSH and CDR2 LQKENI. This chain's CDR3 is CASSPDTAGTYLDTQYF. For the CDR3, the DNA is TGTGCCAGCTCACCCGACACGGCAGGTACTTATCTGGATACGCAGTATTTT.

The V gene is TRBV30, the J gene TRBJ2-6; tentative D call: TRBD1 (6 bases). V lost 2 bases to trimming and J lost 1 base, with 6 bases between them. This CDR3 has 14 residues. Germline CDR1 reads GTSNPN; CDR2 reads SVGIG (reference sequence). CDR3 bases: TGTGCCTGGAGTACAGGGTCTGGGGCCAACGTCCTGACTTTC. Residues: CAWSTGSGANVLTF.

The V and J genes are TRBV12-5 and TRBJ2-3, with a weak D call TRBD1 (6 bases). V was clipped by 0 bases and J by 5 bases, with 18 bases between them. The CDR3 has 17 amino acids. The germline CDR1 and CDR2 sequences are LGHNT and FRNRAP. Written as DNA, the CDR3 is TGTGCTAGTGGTTTGGTACGGGTGGGGGCTGGGGAAGATACGCAGTATTTT. Translated, it gives CASGLVRVGAGEDTQYF.

This chain joins TRBV28 and TRBJ2-2, with 7 positions matching TRBD1. CDR1 is MDHEN, CDR2 SYDVKM, per germline. Losses at the gene ends were 4 bases for V and 3 bases for J; bases not matched to a gene: 5. The CDR3 length is 15 residues. CDR3 in amino acids: CASSSPGTDTGELFF. The CDR3 DNA is TGTGCCAGCAGTTCCCCCGGGACAGACACCGGGGAGCTGTTTTTT.